This TCR beta chain comes out of a study of blood T cells in healthy people across ages. Study results and limitations: Across the age range, TCR beta diversity per million T cells fell in a roughly linear way. The long-lived group displayed more naive CD4+ cells, plus higher diversity, than the aged donors did. As naive T cell percentage varied, TCR beta diversity correlated strongly with it.

As for this clonotype: Its antigen is unknown.

Unmatched junction bases numbered 8, after V lost 2 bases and J lost 3 bases. The germline V gene has CDR1 SGHRS and CDR2 YFSETQ. The CDR3 spans 15 residues. Combining a sample-barcoded 5' primer with a J-beta primer mix, a second PCR ran for roughly 7 to 12 cycles. From the 5' RACE reads, TCRdb called clonotypes with MiXCR, one entry per CDR3 protein. The sample lists roughly 2 million distinct CDR3 sequences; 49% were seen once. The sequence came from a woman aged 35 to 49 in good health. The chain is built from TRBV5-1 and TRBJ2-7, with 7 bases that match TRBD1. The sequencing input was blood. For the CDR3, the DNA is TGCGCCAGCAGCTTACAACAGGGGACGAGCTACGAGCAGTACTTC. This translates into CASSLQQGTSYEQYF.